The text below deals with one T cell receptor beta chain. The antigen remains unidentified. These data come from a study of response to subunit inactivated influenza vaccine. Study conclusions and caveats: Few additional T cells are recruited per seasonal influenza vaccination, authors suggested.

From germline, CDR1 is SQVTM and CDR2 ANQGSEA. The CDR3 contains 13 residues. TCRdb re-called the RT-PCR reads with MiXCR, one entry per CDR3 protein. Among fewer than 750,000 distinct CDR3 sequences listed, around 15% were seen once. The TCR originated in a man aged 45 to 65 who received an inactivated influenza vaccine. The sample here was PBMCs from blood, taken roughly 12 days after vaccination. V is TRBV29-1 and J is TRBJ2-1; no reliable D call. The CDR3 sequence: CLVQMRLYNEQFF. In nucleotides, the CDR3 is TGCCTAGTCCAAATGCGTCTATACAATGAGCAGTTCTTC.